This T cell receptor (beta chain) was profiled in a study of blood T cell repertoires in COVID-19. Study context: Spain, Italy and the United States supplied samples that represented acute and convalescent COVID-19. Sources were T cells, B-cell-depleted T cells, or PBMCs; the material itself was cDNA or gDNA.

Original processing notes: Reference gene primer amplification gave estimated nucleated cell counts. Method: immunoSEQ multiplex PCR; TCRdb's copy keeps in-frame clones and lacks some. The D gene and trimming were derived from the DNA, and the V and J assignments and clone size from that table. The repertoire holds 250,000 to 300,000 clones, with roughly 84% as singletons. The CDR3 is made up of 14 amino acids. Trimming removed 5 bases at V and 1 base at J, with 10 bases between. Germline-derived CDR1 and CDR2 are SNHLY and FYNNEI. The specimen sequenced was peripheral blood. The V call is TRBV2, the J call TRBJ2-3; D remains unclear. The TCR sequence derives from a man aged 60 to 75 with acute or convalescent COVID-19. The CDR3 coding sequence is TGTGCCAGCAGTTTGTCACTGGGCACAGATACGCAGTATTTT. Translation: CASSLSLGTDTQYF. Complete variable domain (other parts from reference TRBV2 and TRBJ2-3): EPEVTQTPSHQVTQMGQEVILRCVPISNHLYFYWYRQILGQKVEFLVSFYNNEISEKSEIFDDQFSVERPDGSNFTLKIRSTKLEDSAMYFCASSLSLGTDTQYFGPGTRLTVL.